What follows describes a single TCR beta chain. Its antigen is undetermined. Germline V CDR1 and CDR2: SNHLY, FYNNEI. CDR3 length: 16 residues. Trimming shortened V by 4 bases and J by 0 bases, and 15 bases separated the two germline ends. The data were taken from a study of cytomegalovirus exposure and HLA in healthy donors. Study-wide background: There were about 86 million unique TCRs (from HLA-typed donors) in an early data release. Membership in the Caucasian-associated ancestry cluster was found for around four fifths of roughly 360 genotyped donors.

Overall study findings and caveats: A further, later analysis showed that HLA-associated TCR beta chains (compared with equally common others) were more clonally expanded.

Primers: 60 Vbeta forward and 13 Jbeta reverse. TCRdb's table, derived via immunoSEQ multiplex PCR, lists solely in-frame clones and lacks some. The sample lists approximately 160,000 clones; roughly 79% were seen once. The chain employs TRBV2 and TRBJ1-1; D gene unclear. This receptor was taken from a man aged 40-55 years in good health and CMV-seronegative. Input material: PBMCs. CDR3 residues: CASSGIDTALNTEAFF. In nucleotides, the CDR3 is TGTGCCAGCAGTGGTATAGATACAGCTCTGAACACTGAAGCTTTCTTT.